A single sample is the source of the 26 T cell receptor beta chains below, sequenced in a study of prognosis after radiotherapy for stage I lung cancer. The genomic DNA TCR beta CDR3 region underwent two rounds of multiplex PCR. Specific primers for each TRBV and TRBJ gene were what first-round PCR used. TCRdb re-analysed the multiplex PCR reads in MiXCR, keeping a single row per CDR3 protein. This sample has around 31,000 distinct CDR3 sequences, with about 30% found just once. Specimen: PBMCs, collected before or after stereotactic body radiation therapy (not recorded which). These receptors came from a donor older than 45 with non-small cell lung cancer.

The chain couples TRBV6-1 to TRBJ2-3; no clear D gene. The CDR3 has 15 residues. Trimming took 3 bases from V and 0 from J, leaving 10 bases between them. Germline V lookup: CDR1 MNHNS, CDR2 SASEGT. CDR3 sequence: CASSDDGHSTDTQYF. As DNA, the CDR3 is TGTGCCAGCAGTGACGACGGGCATAGCACAGATACGCAGTATTTT.

This clonotype occurred many times. The J gene is TRBJ2-5, the V gene TRBV10-2, with unresolved D. The CDR3 extends over 13 amino acids. V lost 3 bases, J lost 2 bases, and 7 bases lay in between. CDR1 WSHSY and CDR2 SAAADI come from the germline V gene. This chain's CDR3 is CASSDGRQETQYF. Written as DNA, the CDR3 is TGCGCCAGCAGTGACGGCCGGCAAGAGACCCAGTACTTC.

The sample holds many counts of this clonotype. The chain joins TRBV7-9 to TRBJ1-2; D not resolved. Germline V gene lookup returns CDR1 SEHNR and CDR2 FQNEAQ (reference sequence). The V end lost 7 bases, the J end lost 8 bases, and 14 bases lay between the germline ends. The CDR3 is made up of 12 amino acids. This CDR3 reads CASTTRGVGYTF. The DNA for the CDR3 is TGTGCCAGCACTACTAGAGGTGTCGGCTACACCTTC. Combining the CDR3 with reference TRBV7-9 and TRBJ1-2 gives the whole variable domain DTGVSQNPRHKITKRGQNVTFRCDPISEHNRLYWYRQTLGQGPEFLTYFQNEAQLEKSRLLSDRFSAERPKGSFSTLEIQRTEQGDSAMYLCASTTRGVGYTFGSGTRLTVV.

Many counts were recorded for this clonotype. The chain uses TRBV30 and TRBJ2-5, with D perhaps assigned TRBD1 or TRBD2 (5 bases each). CDR1 and CDR2 from the germline V gene are GTSNPN and SVGIG (reference sequence). The V end lost 6 bases, the J end lost 1 base, and 12 bases lay between the germline ends. The CDR3 has 13 amino acids. The chain's CDR3 is CACTPGRQETQYF. DNA of the CDR3: TGTGCCTGTACGCCGGGACGCCAAGAGACCCAGTACTTC.

A single count supports this clonotype. The junction and the germline gene differ at one end; a read error may be behind it. The chain recombines TRBV6-5 with TRBJ1-2; a possible D gene is TRBD1 (6 bases). Per germline, CDR1 MNHEY and CDR2 SVGAGI. This CDR3 has 15 amino acids. The CDR3: CASGYSQTGGSSYTF. The CDR3 DNA is TGTGCCAGCGGTTACTCGCAGACAGGTGGCAGTAGCTACACCTTC.

This clonotype was picked up many times. The CDR3 sequence: CASSIQENYGYTF. CDR3 DNA sequence: TGTGCCAGTAGTATTCAGGAGAACTATGGCTACACCTTC. The rearrangement joins TRBV19 to TRBJ1-2, with no clear D. This CDR3 has 13 amino acids. V was clipped by 3 bases and J by 2 bases, with 7 bases between them. Germline V gene lookup returns CDR1 LNHDA and CDR2 SQIVND (reference sequence).

The V gene is TRBV27, the J gene TRBJ2-2, with a possible D match to TRBD1 (5 bases). V lost 6 bases to trimming and J lost 2 bases, with 19 bases between them. This CDR3 spans 17 amino acids. The germline CDR1 and CDR2 sequences are MNHEY and SMNVEV (reference sequence). This CDR3 reads CASRRGLGRDNTGELFF. CDR3 bases: TGTGCCAGCAGACGTGGATTGGGGCGTGATAACACCGGGGAGCTGTTTTTT.

This clonotype was seen more than once but under ten times. V gene TRBV6-1 combines with J gene TRBJ2-7; a possible D gene is TRBD2 (5 bases). The CDR3 spans 13 residues. The V gene's germline CDR1 is MNHNS and CDR2 SASEGT. Trimming stripped 7 bases from V and 0 bases from J, with 10 bases between. This CDR3 is CASIRGPSYEQYF. CDR3 bases: TGTGCCAGCATCCGGGGTCCCTCCTACGAGCAGTACTTC.

This clonotype was seen ten or more times. The chain has TRBV9 and TRBJ2-1; 8 nucleotides line up with TRBD2. Germline V gives CDR1 SGDLS, CDR2 YYNGEE. This CDR3 is built from 15 residues. J lost 5 bases, V lost 0 bases, and 4 bases had no gene match. For the CDR3, the DNA is TGTGCCAGCAGCGTAGCGGGAGGGGCGAACAATGAGCAGTTCTTC. It encodes CASSVAGGANNEQFF.

This chain joins TRBV20-1 and TRBJ2-7; the D gene is possibly TRBD1 (5 bases). V dropped 1 base and J dropped 0 bases, with 10 bases sitting between them. CDR1 is DFQATT, CDR2 SNEGSKA, per germline (reference sequence). The CDR3 sequence is 14 residues long. CDR3 amino acids: CSARVNRSSYEQYF. DNA for the CDR3: TGCAGTGCTAGAGTAAACAGGAGCTCCTACGAGCAGTACTTC.

This clonotype was counted many times. This sequence joins TRBV7-2 and TRBJ2-2, with D perhaps matching TRBD2 (6 bases). Germline CDR1 SGHTA, CDR2 FQGNSA. Trimming stripped 5 bases from V and 6 bases from J, with 16 bases between. This CDR3 is built from 15 residues. The chain's CDR3 is CASSRLVIDAGELFF. CDR3 coding DNA: TGTGCCAGCAGCCGACTAGTAATTGATGCCGGGGAGCTGTTTTTT.

Turning to this clonotype: Just one base apart from a much larger clone, this may be a read error. The chain is built from TRBV20-1 and TRBJ1-5; D perhaps matches TRBD1 (5 bases). The germline V and J ends were trimmed by 2 bases and 7 bases, with 12 bases remaining between them. The CDR3 is 13 residues long. Germline CDR1 is DFQATT and CDR2 is SNEGSKA (reference sequence). CDR3 sequence reads: CSARYPRAQPQHF. The CDR3 coding sequence is TGCAGTGCTAGATACCCCAGGGCCCAGCCCCAGCATTTT.

This clonotype has a count of ten or more. The V gene is TRBV19, the J gene TRBJ2-7; D is unresolved. Germline loops: CDR1 LNHDA, CDR2 SQIVND (reference sequence). V shed 5 bases and J shed 0 bases, with 11 bases lying between them. CDR3 size: 14 residues. CDR3 protein: CASSSEVHSYEQYF. The CDR3 bases are TGTGCCAGTAGTTCGGAAGTTCACTCCTACGAGCAGTACTTC. Full variable domain (rest looked up from reference TRBV19 and TRBJ2-7): DGGITQSPKYLFRKEGQNVTLSCEQNLNHDAMYWYRQDPGQGLRLIYYSQIVNDFQKGDIAEGYSVSREKKESFPLTVTSAQKNPTAFYLCASSSEVHSYEQYFGPGTRLTVT.

A note on this clonotype: Germline is not matched at one junction end, which may reflect a read error. The chain is built from TRBV5-8 and TRBJ2-7, with D unclear. The germline gives CDR1 SGHTS, CDR2 YDEGEE. The CDR3 runs to 15 residues. The CDR3 protein is CASSLAIRESYEQCF. The DNA for the CDR3 is TGTGCCAGCAGCTTGGCGATCCGTGAGTCCTACGAGCAGTGCTTC.

Points on this clonotype: A junction end diverges from the germline sequence, so it may reflect a read error. The chain uses TRBV25-1 and TRBJ2-3; D is perhaps TRBD2 (5 bases). CDR1 and CDR2 from the germline V gene are MGHDK and SYGVNS. The CDR3 sequence is 14 residues long. CDR3 sequence reads: CASRYGLVTDTQYF. The CDR3 DNA follows: TGTGCCAGCAGATATGGACTGGTCACAGATACGCAGTACTTT.

In its sample, this clonotype was seen many times. The V and J genes are TRBV28 and TRBJ2-7, with D possibly being TRBD1 (5 bases). V shed 7 bases and J shed 3 bases, with 16 bases lying between them. Germline V gives CDR1 MDHEN, CDR2 SYDVKM. The length of the CDR3 is 14 residues. The CDR3 here is CASMFFGAGYEQYF. CDR3 bases: TGTGCCAGCATGTTTTTTGGGGCAGGCTACGAGCAGTACTTC.

There are many counts of this clonotype. This rearrangement joins TRBV19 to TRBJ2-5; D may correspond to TRBD1 or TRBD2 (7 bases each). The CDR3 loop spans 15 amino acids. Germline V gene sequence: CDR1 LNHDA, CDR2 SQIVND (reference sequence). V was shortened by 3 bases and J by 5 bases, with 16 bases between the two germline ends. DNA for the CDR3: TGTGCCAGTAGTATCAGGGGGGGCGCGGGGGAGACCCAGTACTTC. The encoded protein is CASSIRGGAGETQYF.

Comments on this clonotype: This may stem from a read error, because a much larger clone lies one nucleotide away. CDR3 protein: CASTLQGQETQYF. As DNA, the CDR3 is TGTGCCAGCACCTTACAGGGCCAAGAGACCCAGTACTTC. The chain joins TRBV7-9 to TRBJ2-5; D is perhaps TRBD1 (6 bases). The CDR3 has 13 residues. Germline lookup yields CDR1 SEHNR and CDR2 FQNEAQ (reference sequence).

This clonotype was seen at least ten times. The CDR3 loop is CASSLSTVTDTQYF. DNA for the CDR3: TGTGCCAGCAGCTTATCAACGGTCACAGATACGCAGTATTTT. The chain has TRBV11-2 and TRBJ2-3, with D unclear. Trimming stripped 2 bases from V and 2 bases from J, with 8 bases between. The CDR3 length is 14 residues. Germline assignment: CDR1 SGHAT and CDR2 FQNNGV.

Points on this clonotype: A far bigger clonotype differs at one base, so this is likely a read error. The rearrangement links TRBV6-4 to TRBJ1-2, with TRBD1 matching over 7 bases. From germline, CDR1 is MRHNA and CDR2 SNTAGT. The J segment lost 4 bases and the V segment lost 7 bases, leaving 9 bases of the junction unmatched. There are 14 residues in the CDR3. The CDR3 region has the DNA TGTGCCAGCATCGCCTCCGGACAGGTCTATGGCTACACCTTC. This gives the protein CASIASGQVYGYTF.

In this sample, this clonotype turned up a few times. The chain links TRBV5-6 to TRBJ1-1; maybe TRBD1 (5 bases). The CDR3 extends over 13 amino acids. Trimming left V 4 bases short and J 4 bases short, with 11 bases between. Germline loops: CDR1 SGHDT, CDR2 YYEEEE. The CDR3: CASSKGTVTEAFF. In DNA form, the CDR3 reads TGTGCCAGCAGCAAAGGGACCGTCACTGAAGCTTTCTTT.

This clonotype came up many times. The chain couples TRBV11-3 to TRBJ2-3; D gene uncertain. Germline CDR1 and CDR2: SGHNT and YENEEA. The germline V and J ends were trimmed by 5 bases and 3 bases, with 12 bases remaining between them. This CDR3 has 14 amino acids. The CDR3 loop reads CASSPDQATDTQYF. The CDR3 DNA sequence: TGTGCCAGCAGCCCGGATCAAGCGACAGATACGCAGTATTTT.

The chain recombines TRBV7-9 with TRBJ2-2; 10 nucleotides match TRBD1. This CDR3 is 18 amino acids long. J was trimmed by 2 bases and V by 5 bases; bases with no gene match: 11. The V gene's germline CDR1 is SEHNR and CDR2 FQNEAQ (reference sequence). The CDR3 is CASSVRQGALSNTGELFF. The CDR3 DNA follows: TGTGCCAGCAGCGTAAGACAGGGGGCGCTTTCTAACACCGGGGAGCTGTTTTTT.

This clonotype was seen only a few times. A far larger clone is off by one base, so a read error is likely. The chain carries TRBV6-9 and TRBJ2-3; perhaps TRBD1 as D (6 bases). V was shortened by 4 bases and J by 2 bases, with 10 bases between the two germline ends. The CDR3 has 14 residues. Germline V gene data show CDR1 as MNHGY and CDR2 as SVAAGI. Here the CDR3 reads CASSWTAITDTQYF. CDR3 DNA: TGTGCCAGCAGTTGGACAGCTATCACAGATACGCAGTATTTT.

This clonotype came up a few times. This chain connects TRBV11-2 to TRBJ1-1; 11 bases agree with TRBD1. The V and J ends lost 1 base and 1 base, in that order; junction bases with no gene match: 11. The CDR3 sequence is 19 residues long. Per the germline V gene, CDR1 is SGHAT and CDR2 is FQNNGV. The CDR3 coding sequence is TGTGCCAGCAGCTTAGTTCGGGGGACAGGGGGACAGGAGAACACTGAAGCTTTCTTT. It specifies CASSLVRGTGGQENTEAFF.

This clonotype has ten or more counts. The J gene is TRBJ2-2, the V gene TRBV9; 9 bases map to TRBD2. After removal of 5 bases from V and 7 bases from J, the junction contained 12 bases not matched to a gene. CDR3 length: 16 amino acids. Germline-derived CDR1 and CDR2 are SGDLS and YYNGEE. CDR3 in amino acids: CASSRKLAGDVGELFF. CDR3 sequence (DNA): TGTGCCAGCAGTCGCAAATTAGCGGGAGACGTCGGGGAGCTGTTTTTT.